The 8 T cell receptor beta chains in this list originate from one sample, sequenced in a study of T-cell memory formation after mild COVID-19. TCRdb re-analysed the 5' RACE reads in MiXCR, keeping a single row per CDR3 protein. Among roughly 15,000 distinct CDR3 sequences, around 25% were seen once, and the ten largest hold about 60%. Material for sequencing was PBMCs or a T cell subset sorted from them (not recorded which). These receptors originate from a man younger than 30 who had mild COVID-19 (a few samples of this study predate the infection). Cell type and time point are not known.

This clonotype was detected ten times or more. CDR3 sequence reads: CSARLRLAYNEQFF. CDR3 nucleotides: TGCAGTGCTAGATTACGTCTCGCCTACAATGAGCAGTTCTTC. The V and J genes are TRBV20-1 and TRBJ2-1; no reliable D call. The CDR3 totals 14 residues. Germline CDR1 DFQATT, CDR2 SNEGSKA (reference sequence). Trimming pared 2 bases from V and 2 bases from J, leaving 10 bases between.

The V gene is TRBV5-1, the J gene TRBJ2-5, with no clear D. The CDR3 loop spans 13 amino acids. V lost 1 base to trimming and J lost 3 bases, with 7 bases between them. Germline-derived CDR1 and CDR2 are SGHRS and YFSETQ. The CDR3 DNA follows: TGCGCCAGCAGCTTGAACCCCGAAGAGACCCAGTACTTC. This gives the protein CASSLNPEETQYF.

V is TRBV27 and J is TRBJ2-3; possibly TRBD1 for D (6 bases). Per germline, CDR1 MNHEY and CDR2 SMNVEV (reference sequence). CDR3 length equals 15 residues. The V gene lost 8 bases and the J gene lost 2 bases, with 17 bases spanning the gap. CDR3 sequence: CASVTRGGNTDTQYF. The CDR3 DNA reads as TGTGCCAGCGTGACCAGGGGCGGTAACACAGATACGCAGTATTTT.

A few counts support this clonotype. The V and J genes are TRBV4-2 and TRBJ2-3; unclear D gene. The length of the CDR3 is 17 residues. The V gene's germline CDR1 is LGHNA and CDR2 YNFKEQ. Deletions cut 7 bases from V and 2 bases from J, with 22 bases between. CDR3 protein: CASILDVSGSATDTQYF. The CDR3 coding sequence is TGTGCCAGCATCCTTGACGTCTCCGGAAGCGCCACAGATACGCAGTATTTT.

This clonotype was counted a few times. The gene calls are TRBV6-5 and TRBJ2-5; tentatively, D is TRBD1 or TRBD2 (7 bases each). V lost 5 bases and J 3 bases, leaving 16 bases between the germline ends. In germline, CDR1 is MNHEY, CDR2 SVGAGI. The CDR3 loop spans 15 amino acids. For the CDR3, the DNA is TGTGCCAGCAGTGAGGGGGGGGACAGCAAAGAGACCCAGTACTTC. Its protein is CASSEGGDSKETQYF.

In this sample, this clonotype turned up a few times. The chain combines TRBV10-3 with TRBJ2-2, with D uncertain. The V gene lost 3 bases and the J gene lost 1 base, with 9 bases spanning the gap. CDR1 is ENHRY, CDR2 SYGVKD, per germline. This CDR3 is 15 amino acids long. This CDR3 reads CAISDNSRNTGELFF. The CDR3 DNA reads as TGTGCCATCAGTGATAACAGCCGGAACACCGGGGAGCTGTTTTTT.

The rearrangement uses TRBV12-3 or TRBV12-4 and TRBJ2-7; TRBD1 aligns across 9 bases. The CDR3 has 17 residues. V lost 3 bases and J lost 1; bases outside the gene matches: 10. In DNA form, the CDR3 reads TGTGCCAGCAGTTTGGGGATGACGGGGACAGGGTCCTACGAGCAGTACTTC. Translated, it gives CASSLGMTGTGSYEQYF.

This clonotype has only a few counts. The rearrangement links TRBV6-5 to TRBJ1-5; D may be TRBD1 (5 bases). Trimming shortened V by 5 bases and J by 4 bases, and 12 bases separated the two germline ends. Germline V gene sequence: CDR1 MNHEY, CDR2 SVGAGI. This CDR3 comprises 14 residues. CDR3 amino acids: CASSPTGPNQPQHF. CDR3 coding DNA: TGTGCCAGCAGTCCCACAGGTCCTAATCAGCCCCAGCATTTT.